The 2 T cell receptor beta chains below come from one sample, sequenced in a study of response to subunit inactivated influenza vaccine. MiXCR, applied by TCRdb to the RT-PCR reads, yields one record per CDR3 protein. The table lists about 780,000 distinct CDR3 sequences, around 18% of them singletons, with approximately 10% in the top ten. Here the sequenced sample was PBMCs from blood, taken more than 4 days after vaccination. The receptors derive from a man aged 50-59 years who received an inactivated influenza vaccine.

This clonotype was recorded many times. The CDR3 nucleotides read TGTGCCATCGGAGCGGTGGCAGCCGCCTACAATGAGCAGTTCTTC. This gives the protein CAIGAVAAAYNEQFF. The chain is built from TRBV10-3 and TRBJ2-1; TRBD2 might be the D (5 bases). Germline assignment: CDR1 ENHRY and CDR2 SYGVKD. This CDR3 has 15 residues. The ends were cut back, 8 bases at V and 2 bases at J, with 16 bases in the middle.

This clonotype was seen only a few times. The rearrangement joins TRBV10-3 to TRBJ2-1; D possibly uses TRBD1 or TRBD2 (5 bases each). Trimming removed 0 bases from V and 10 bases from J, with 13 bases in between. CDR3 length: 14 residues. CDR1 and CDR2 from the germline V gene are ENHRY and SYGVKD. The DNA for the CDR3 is TGTGCCATCAGTGAGTCGGGACCCCCGGAGGAGCAGTTCTTC. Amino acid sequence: CAISESGPPEEQFF.